This T cell receptor (beta chain) emerged from a study of CD8+CD57+ T cells in acquired aplastic anemia. For the study at large: Healthy donors had, on average, around 11 million reads for their CD4+ cells. The study's findings and limits: Researchers report that around 30 CD8+ CDR3 sequences appeared in both patients and controls. Controls and patients did not differ significantly in CD8+ Simpson's diversity.

For CDR3 and TCR beta VDJ profiling, genomic DNA was the template used. TCRdb independently ran MiXCR on the reads; one entry per CDR3 protein. Of some 180,000 distinct CDR3 sequences listed, less than 55% are singletons. For this clonotype: What it binds is not known.

The CDR3 is 11 amino acids. Germline CDR1 is DFQATT and CDR2 is SNEGSKA (reference sequence). V was pared by 6 bases and J by 3 bases, with 9 bases between. The chain combines TRBV20-1 with TRBJ2-7; no firm D call. The source material was sorted CD4+, CD8+, or CD8+CD57+ T cells (not recorded which) from PBMCs. The receptor's source is a human donor in good health. The CDR3 spells CSADGYYEQYF. For the CDR3, the DNA is TGCAGTGCCGACGGGTACTACGAGCAGTACTTC.